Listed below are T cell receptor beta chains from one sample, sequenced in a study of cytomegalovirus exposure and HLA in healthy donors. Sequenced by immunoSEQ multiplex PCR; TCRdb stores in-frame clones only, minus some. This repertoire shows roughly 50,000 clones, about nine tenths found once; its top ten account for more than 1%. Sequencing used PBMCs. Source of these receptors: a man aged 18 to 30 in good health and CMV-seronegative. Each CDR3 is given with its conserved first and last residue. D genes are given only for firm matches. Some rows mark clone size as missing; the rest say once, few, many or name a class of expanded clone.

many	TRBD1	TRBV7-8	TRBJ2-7	CASGTLTGMDYEQYF	TGTGCCAGCGGAACCTTGACAGGGATGGACTACGAGCAGTACTTC
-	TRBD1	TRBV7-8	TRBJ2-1	CASSLELGQGSYNEQFF	TGTGCCAGCAGCTTGGAGTTGGGACAGGGATCCTACAATGAGCAGTTCTTC
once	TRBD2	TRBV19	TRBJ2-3	CASSIAPSGSTQYF	TGTGCCAGTAGTATAGCGCCTAGCGGGAGTACGCAGTATTTT
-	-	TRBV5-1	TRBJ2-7	CASSLSNNYEQYF	TGCGCCAGCAGCTTGTCGAACAACTACGAGCAGTACTTC
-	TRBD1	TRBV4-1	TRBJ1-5	CASSQLPDRGRYSNQPQHF	TGCGCCAGCAGCCAACTACCGGACAGGGGGAGGTATAGCAATCAGCCCCAGCATTTT
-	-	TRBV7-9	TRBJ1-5	CASSLLSNQPQHF	TGTGCCAGCAGCTTACTGAGCAATCAGCCCCAGCATTTT
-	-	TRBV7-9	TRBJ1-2	CASSLGDWGTHGYTF	TGTGCCAGCAGCTTAGGCGATTGGGGGACACATGGCTACACCTTC
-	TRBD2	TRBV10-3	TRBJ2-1	CATAGTSDNEQFF	TGTGCCACCGCCGGGACTAGCGACAATGAGCAGTTCTTC
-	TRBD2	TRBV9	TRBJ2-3	CASSGQREQDTQYF	TGTGCCAGCAGTGGTCAGCGGGAGCAAGATACGCAGTATTTT
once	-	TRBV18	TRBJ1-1	CASSPQQVENTEAFF	TGTGCCAGCTCACCACAACAGGTCGAGAACACTGAAGCTTTCTTT
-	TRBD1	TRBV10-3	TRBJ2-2	CAISRDRGTGELFF	TGTGCCATCTCCCGGGACAGGGGCACCGGGGAGCTGTTTTTT
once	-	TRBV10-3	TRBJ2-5	CASHSGETQYF	TGTGCCAGCCACTCGGGGGAGACCCAGTACTTC
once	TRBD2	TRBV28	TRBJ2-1	CASTPAASGRNEQFF	TGTGCCAGCACCCCGGCGGCTAGCGGGAGGAATGAGCAGTTCTTC
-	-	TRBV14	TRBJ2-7	CASSQGHFTYEQYF	TGTGCCAGCAGCCAAGGGCATTTTACCTACGAGCAGTACTTC
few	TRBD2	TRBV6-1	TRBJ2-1	CASIGLAGEYNEQFF	TGTGCCAGCATAGGGCTAGCGGGAGAATACAATGAGCAGTTCTTC
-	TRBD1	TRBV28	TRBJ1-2	CASSLPGTAYGYTF	TGTGCCAGCAGTTTACCCGGGACAGCCTATGGCTACACCTTC
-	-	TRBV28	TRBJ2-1	CASSPPYNEQFF	TGTGCCAGCAGCCCTCCCTACAATGAGCAGTTCTTC
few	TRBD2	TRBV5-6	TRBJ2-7	CASSSGGEQYF	TGTGCCAGCAGCTCGGGGGGCGAGCAGTACTTC
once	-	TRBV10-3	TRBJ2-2	CAISGDRTGELFF	TGTGCCATCAGTGGTGACAGGACCGGGGAGCTGTTTTTT
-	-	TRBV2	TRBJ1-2	CASSEAAGFNRYTF	TGTGCCAGCAGTGAGGCGGCAGGGTTTAATAGGTACACCTTC
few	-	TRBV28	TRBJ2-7	CASRQTTYEQYF	TGTGCCAGCAGACAGACCACCTACGAGCAGTACTTC
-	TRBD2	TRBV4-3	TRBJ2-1	CASSQVLGGLAGFDEQFF	TGCGCCAGCAGCCAAGTCCTGGGGGGACTAGCGGGATTCGATGAGCAGTTCTTC
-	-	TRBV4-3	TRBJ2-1	CASSQELRQQYYNEQFF	TGCGCCAGCAGCCAAGAATTACGACAGCAATACTACAATGAGCAGTTCTTC
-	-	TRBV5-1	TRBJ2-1	CASSSQDKAGPNEQFF	TGCGCCAGCAGCTCCCAGGACAAGGCTGGCCCTAATGAGCAGTTCTTC
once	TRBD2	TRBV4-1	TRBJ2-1	CASSQELSGRARGEQFF	TGCGCCAGCAGCCAAGAGCTTAGCGGGAGGGCCCGCGGTGAGCAGTTCTTC
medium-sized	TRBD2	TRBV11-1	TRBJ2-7	CASSLQAGKAYEQYF	TGTGCCAGCAGCTTACAAGCGGGGAAAGCCTACGAGCAGTACTTC
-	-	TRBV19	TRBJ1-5	CASKRTTDSNQPQHF	TGTGCCAGTAAACGCACGACAGATAGCAATCAGCCCCAGCATTTT
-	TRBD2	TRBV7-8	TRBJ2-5	CASSLSPLAATQYF	TGTGCCAGCAGCTTATCTCCACTAGCGGCGACCCAGTACTTC
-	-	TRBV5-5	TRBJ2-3	CASSPPGGGLRGDTQYF	TGTGCCAGCAGCCCGCCTGGAGGGGGCCTCCGGGGAGATACGCAGTATTTT
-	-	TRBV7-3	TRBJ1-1	CASSLLDSTEAFF	TGTGCCAGCAGCTTACTTGATAGTACTGAAGCTTTCTTT
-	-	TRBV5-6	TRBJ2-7	CASSLGLSSYEQYF	TGTGCCAGCAGCTTGGGGCTTTCTTCCTACGAGCAGTACTTC
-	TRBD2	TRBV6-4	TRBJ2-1	CARASGEQFF	TGTGCCAGGGCTAGCGGTGAGCAGTTCTTC
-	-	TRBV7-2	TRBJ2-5	CASSLGEGVPNYQETQYF	TGTGCCAGCAGCTTAGGGGAAGGGGTGCCAAACTATCAAGAGACCCAGTACTTC
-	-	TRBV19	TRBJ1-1	CASSMRQGFSEAFF	TGTGCCAGTAGTATGAGGCAGGGTTTTTCTGAAGCTTTCTTT
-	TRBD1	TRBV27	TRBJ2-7	CASSLEAGQGVSYEQYF	TGTGCCAGCAGTCTAGAGGCGGGACAGGGGGTCTCCTACGAGCAGTACTTC
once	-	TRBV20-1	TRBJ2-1	CSASRYNEQFF	TGCAGTGCTAGCCGCTACAATGAGCAGTTCTTC
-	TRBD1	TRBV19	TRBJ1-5	CASRPTGWGGNQPQHF	TGTGCCAGTAGGCCGACAGGGTGGGGAGGCAATCAGCCCCAGCATTTT
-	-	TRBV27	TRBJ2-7	CASTASSSYEQYF	TGTGCCAGCACCGCCTCTAGCTCCTACGAGCAGTACTTC
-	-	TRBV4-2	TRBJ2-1	CASSQDLADYNEQFF	TGTGCCAGCAGCCAAGATTTAGCGGACTACAATGAGCAGTTCTTC
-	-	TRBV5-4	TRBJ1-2	CASSNRNNYGYTF	TGTGCCAGCAGCAACAGGAATAACTATGGCTACACCTTC
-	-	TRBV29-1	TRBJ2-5	CSVEPSGDGMETQYF	TGCAGCGTTGAGCCCTCGGGAGACGGTATGGAGACCCAGTACTTC
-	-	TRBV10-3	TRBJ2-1	CAISDRENEQFF	TGTGCCATCAGTGACAGGGAAAATGAGCAGTTCTTC
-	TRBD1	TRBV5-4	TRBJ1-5	CASSLCTGDNQPQHF	TGTGCCAGCAGCTTGTGTACAGGGGATAATCAGCCCCAGCATTTT
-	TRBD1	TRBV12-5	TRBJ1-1	CASGLTPTGTEAFF	TGTGCTAGTGGTTTGACACCGACAGGGACTGAAGCTTTCTTT
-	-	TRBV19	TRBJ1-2	CASMKVAGEGYTF	TGTGCCAGTATGAAGGTCGCAGGGGAGGGCTACACCTTC
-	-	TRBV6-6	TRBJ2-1	CASSTTGHQEQFF	TGTGCCAGCAGTACCACGGGACATCAGGAGCAGTTCTTC
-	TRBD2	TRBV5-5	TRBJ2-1	CASSPSGTSGTTQFF	TGTGCCAGCAGCCCCAGTGGGACTAGCGGGACGACGCAGTTCTTC
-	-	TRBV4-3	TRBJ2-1	CASSLNSHEQFF	TGCGCCAGCAGCCTGAATAGTCATGAGCAGTTCTTC
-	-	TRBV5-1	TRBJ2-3	CASSLGAPGQRAADTQYF	TGCGCCAGCAGCTTGGGAGCCCCAGGACAGCGAGCCGCAGATACGCAGTATTTT
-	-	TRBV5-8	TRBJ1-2	CASSYIHSSDYGYTF	TGTGCCAGCAGCTATATTCACTCGAGTGACTATGGCTACACCTTC
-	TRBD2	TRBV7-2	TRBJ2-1	CASSPLIAGDYNEQFF	TGTGCCAGCAGCCCCTTAATAGCGGGGGACTACAATGAGCAGTTCTTC
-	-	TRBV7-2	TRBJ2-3	CASSLGLAQWNTDTQYF	TGTGCCAGCAGCTTAGGGTTAGCCCAATGGAACACAGATACGCAGTATTTT
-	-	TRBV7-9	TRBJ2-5	CASSSLYTGTPGETQYF	TGTGCCAGCAGCTCCTTATACACCGGGACTCCGGGCGAGACCCAGTACTTC
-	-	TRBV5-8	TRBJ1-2	CASYSWTAPNYGYTF	TGTGCCAGCTACAGCTGGACAGCACCTAACTATGGCTACACCTTC
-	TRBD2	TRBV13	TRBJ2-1	CASSSGLAGSISYNEQFF	TGTGCCAGCAGCTCGGGACTAGCGGGATCCATCTCCTACAATGAGCAGTTCTTC
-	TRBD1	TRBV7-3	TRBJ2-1	CASSSRGGQGLTDEQFF	TGTGCCAGCAGCTCCCGAGGGGGACAGGGCCTTACGGATGAGCAGTTCTTC
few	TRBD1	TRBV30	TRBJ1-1	CACTRDRNTEAFF	TGTGCCTGTACGCGGGACAGGAACACTGAAGCTTTCTTT
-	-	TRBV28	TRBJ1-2	CASEEGDYGYTF	TGTGCCAGTGAAGAGGGGGACTATGGCTACACCTTC
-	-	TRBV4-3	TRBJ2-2	CASSQDKGAGELFF	TGCGCCAGCAGCCAAGATAAGGGGGCCGGGGAGCTGTTTTTT